This T cell receptor beta chain appears in the sequencing data of a study of CD8 T cells in Susac syndrome (dated by TCRdb to between 2019 and 2020). Describing the broader study: Of the Susac syndrome patients who were sequenced, roughly 6 had clinically active disease and roughly 8 were in clinical remission. At the time of blood withdrawal, Susac syndrome patients were either therapy-naive, taking corticosteroids (with some also receiving IVIg), or on IVIg alone. The study used repertoire sequencing to test whether antigen drove CD8+ T cell activation and differentiation in Susac syndrome. On the study overall, not on this receptor specifically: In patients with Susac syndrome, the CD4+ T cell repertoire showed no detectable clonal expansion. The number of individuals in the TCR sequencing and HLA analysis was acknowledged as relatively small.

RNA was extracted with the RNeasy kit and roughly 0.5 to 1 ug was reverse transcribed using random hexamers. The immunoSEQ multiplex PCR assay, covering 54 Vbeta and 13 Jbeta segments, was used to amplify TCR beta CDR3 regions. To correct PCR amplification bias, a synthetic template baseline was used for both primer optimization and computational correction. Per the original workflow: Only productive sequences were kept, with reads annotated to V, D and J genes according to IMGT and analyzed in immunoSEQ Analyzer. Clonality was computed as one minus Shannon entropy normalized by log2 of the number of productive unique sequences. For each patient and control, public and private clones were evaluated among the 100 most prevalent clones. Clones were defined as Susac-specific when absent from the healthy and MS cohorts, from fewer than 1,200 published viral clones and from other ImmuneACCESS disease sequences. TCRdb passed the public sequencing reads through fastp at Q25 and MiXCR, retaining productive beta sequences. Each CDR3 protein gets just one entry, which takes the most common genes and DNA from the rows behind it. These V and J calls rely on TCRdb rather than the paper's analysis. Present in this sample are about 94,000 distinct CDR3 sequences, roughly 94% of which were seen just once. More than 0.3% of the sample belongs to the ten largest clones.

Peripheral blood CD8+ and CD4+ T cells from healthy donors, Susac syndrome patients and multiple sclerosis patients were profiled using high-throughput TCR beta sequencing. The Susac syndrome patients fulfilled recently defined diagnostic criteria for either definite or probable disease. Bulk CD8+ and CD4+ T cells were purified by magnetic negative isolation, while CD8+ TEMRA cells were enriched using FACS. Blood was collected in EDTA tubes and processed within 24 hours, with PBMCs isolated through density gradient centrifugation. PBMCs intended for TCR sequencing were cryopreserved in liquid nitrogen and thawed later in a water bath at 37 degrees C. A purity of at least 90% was achieved for sorted or isolated CD4+, CD8+ and CD8+ TEMRA cells. The germline ends are 12 bases apart after V is trimmed by 6 bases and J by 6 bases. In the germline V gene, CDR1 corresponds to MNHEY and CDR2 to SVGAGI. The CDR3 covers 12 residues, taking in both the cysteine and the phenylalanine. Only CDR3 DNA remains: 36 bases, in frame from the first base.

As to this clonotype: Which antigen it targets is not known. Base qualities are missing; no much larger clone stands one base away.

This TCR derives from a human donor with Susac syndrome. Sequenced: CD4+ T cells from PBMCs. The V gene is TRBV6-5 and the J gene is TRBJ2-7, with the D assignment possibly TRBD1 or TRBD2, given 5 matching bases for each. The DNA reads TGTGCCAGCAGGCGAGGGGTTGGCGAGCAGTACTTC. Its coded protein is CASRRGVGEQYF.